The 16 T cell receptor beta chains presented below share a single source sample, sequenced in a study of yellow fever vaccine responses in identical twins listed by TCRdb under 2018. The receptor library was made with RT-PCR. The sample was run on an Illumina HiSeq 2500. TCRdb took the public reads, trimmed them with fastp at Q25, ran MiXCR for clone calling and kept in-frame beta chains. Rows with one shared CDR3 protein collapse into an entry with the most common genes and DNA. The sample table shows 1,200 to 1,500 distinct CDR3 sequences, and less than 90% are seen once. The ten largest clones capture around 6.1% of the sample. The sequenced sample was T cells from blood (PBMCs), unsorted or a sorted subset (not recorded which), obtained before or after yellow fever vaccination (not recorded which). The receptors were sampled from a woman younger than 35 who received the yellow fever vaccine. Donor details come from another sample of the same person, matched by shared clones.

CDR3 nucleotide sequence: TGTGCCAGCAGTTTTTTGACTACGGAGACCCAGTACTTC. Translated, it gives CASSFLTTETQYF. The rearrangement joins TRBV12-3 or TRBV12-4 to TRBJ2-5, with D maybe TRBD2 (5 bases). The CDR3 consists of 13 residues. Trimming left V 3 bases short and J 5 bases short, with 10 bases between.

CDR3 nucleotide sequence: TGTGCCAGCAGAACCCCGGCTGAAGCTTTCTTT. Translation gives CASRTPAEAFF. J is TRBJ1-1 and V is TRBV6-2 or TRBV6-3; D gene ambiguous. V shed 6 bases and J shed 6 bases, with 8 bases lying between them. This CDR3 contains 11 residues. Germline CDR1 reads MNHEY; CDR2 reads SVGEGT.

J is TRBJ2-7 and V is TRBV2; TRBD1 or TRBD2 may be the D gene (6 bases each). Germline V gene lookup returns CDR1 SNHLY and CDR2 FYNNEI. Deletions cut 5 bases from V and 6 bases from J, with 20 bases between. The CDR3 consists of 15 residues. The CDR3 region is CASSIPPLQGLEQYF. DNA for the CDR3: TGTGCCAGCAGTATACCACCGTTACAGGGACTCGAGCAGTACTTC. Full variable domain (missing parts from reference TRBV2 and TRBJ2-7): EPEVTQTPSHQVTQMGQEVILRCVPISNHLYFYWYRQILGQKVEFLVSFYNNEISEKSEIFDDQFSVERPDGSNFTLKIRSTKLEDSAMYFCASSIPPLQGLEQYFGPGTRLTVT.

The chain employs TRBV13 and TRBJ2-7; D is possibly TRBD1 (6 bases). The CDR3 sequence is 14 residues long. V shed 5 bases and J shed 6 bases, with 17 bases lying between them. Germline CDR1 is PRHDT and CDR2 is FYEKMQ (reference sequence). The CDR3 DNA follows: TGTGCCAGCAGCCAAGCCGGGACAAGAGTCGAGCAGTACTTC. This codes for CASSQAGTRVEQYF.

V gene TRBV20-1 combines with J gene TRBJ2-7; no clear D gene. CDR3 length: 13 amino acids. Between the trimmed V and J ends, which lost 3 bases and 0 bases, there was a span of 9 bases. Per the germline V gene, CDR1 is DFQATT and CDR2 is SNEGSKA (reference sequence). The CDR3 nucleotides read TGCAGTGCTAGGGCCGAGAGCTCCTACGAGCAGTACTTC. This translates into CSARAESSYEQYF.

The gene calls are TRBV10-3 and TRBJ2-7; 9 bases agree with TRBD1. Per germline, CDR1 ENHRY and CDR2 SYGVKD. V was pared by 0 bases and J by 5 bases, with 5 bases of the junction left unmatched. There are 15 residues in the CDR3. CDR3 residues: CAISESGQGPDEQYF. In DNA, the CDR3 is TGTGCCATCAGTGAGTCAGGACAGGGGCCGGACGAGCAGTACTTC.

CDR3 region: CASSVDLRGKWDTQYF. In DNA form, the CDR3 reads TGTGCCAGCAGCGTAGATCTCAGGGGAAAATGGGATACGCAGTATTTT. The genes are TRBV9 and TRBJ2-3, with D perhaps matching TRBD1 (6 bases). The ends were cut back, 0 bases at V and 6 bases at J, with 17 bases in the middle. There are 16 residues in the CDR3. Per germline, CDR1 SGDLS and CDR2 YYNGEE.

V gene TRBV4-1 combines with J gene TRBJ1-1, with TRBD1 matching 7 bases. Germline-derived CDR1 and CDR2 are MGHRA and YSYEKL. The V and J ends lost 3 bases and 0 bases, in that order; junction bases with no gene match: 4. The CDR3 totals 15 residues. The CDR3 protein is CASSQADRVNTEAFF. CDR3 in DNA: TGCGCCAGCAGCCAGGCCGACAGGGTGAACACTGAAGCTTTCTTT.

The genes are TRBV4-1 and TRBJ1-1; D is unresolved. Germline assignment: CDR1 MGHRA and CDR2 YSYEKL. The CDR3 is 13 residues long. Between the trimmed V and J ends, which lost 3 bases and 0 bases, there was a span of 5 bases. CDR3 in amino acids: CASSQGMNTEAFF. The CDR3 DNA follows: TGCGCCAGCAGCCAGGGGATGAACACTGAAGCTTTCTTT.

The rearrangement joins TRBV20-1 to TRBJ2-5, with D perhaps given as TRBD1 or TRBD2 (5 bases each). The CDR3 consists of 14 residues. Germline CDR1 is DFQATT and CDR2 is SNEGSKA (reference sequence). Trimming removed 3 bases at V and 3 bases at J, with 14 bases between. The CDR3 DNA reads as TGCAGTGCTAGTCTCTACCAGGGAGAAGAGACCCAGTACTTC. Translation gives CSASLYQGEETQYF.

The J gene is TRBJ2-7, the V gene TRBV12-3 or TRBV12-4; D is undetermined. V was shortened by 6 bases and J by 3 bases, with 3 bases between the two germline ends. CDR3 size: 10 residues. Written as DNA, the CDR3 is TGTGCCAGCAGCCGCTACGAGCAGTACTTC. Translated, it gives CASSRYEQYF.

The gene calls are TRBV28 and TRBJ2-2; D is ambiguous. The germline V gene has CDR1 MDHEN and CDR2 SYDVKM. CDR3 length: 16 residues. Trimming stripped 6 bases from V and 2 bases from J, with 16 bases between. The CDR3 DNA is TGTGCCAGCAGCACCCACAGAGATATCAACACCGGGGAGCTGTTTTTT. Translating gives CASSTHRDINTGELFF.

The rearrangement uses TRBV12-3 or TRBV12-4 and TRBJ2-7; TRBD1 aligns across 7 bases. V shed 3 bases, J shed 3 bases, and the junction held 11 bases outside the gene matches. The CDR3 is 16 residues long. CDR3 nucleotides: TGTGCCAGCAGTTTTAGTATGGGGACAGTAGACTACGAGCAGTACTTC. It is translated as CASSFSMGTVDYEQYF.

This chain uses TRBV7-6 with TRBJ2-7, with no clear D. CDR1 and CDR2 (germline): SGHVS, FNYEAQ. The CDR3 spans 13 residues. V was cut by 5 bases and J by 5 bases, with 13 bases left in between. CDR3 loop: CASSKDSFDEQYF. CDR3 sequence (DNA): TGTGCCAGCAGCAAGGATTCTTTCGACGAGCAGTACTTC. Filled out from reference TRBV7-6 and TRBJ2-7, the complete variable domain reads GAGVSQSPRYKVTKRGQDVALRCDPISGHVSLYWYRQALGQGPEFLTYFNYEAQQDKSGLPNDRFSAERPEGSISTLTIQRTEQRDSAMYRCASSKDSFDEQYFGPGTRLTVT.

The chain recombines TRBV4-2 with TRBJ2-2; D might be TRBD1 (6 bases). Trimming took 3 bases from V and 4 from J, leaving 9 bases between them. CDR1 and CDR2 (germline): LGHNA, YNFKEQ. The CDR3 spans 14 residues. For the CDR3, the DNA is TGTGCCAGCAGCCACAGGGGTGGCACCGGGGAGCTGTTTTTT. Translated, it gives CASSHRGGTGELFF.

The chain has TRBV14 and TRBJ2-1, with D possibly TRBD1 on 5 matching bases. The CDR3 sequence is 12 residues long. Germline V CDR1 and CDR2: SGHDN, FVKESK. V was trimmed by 4 bases and J by 13 bases, leaving 14 bases between them. CDR3 DNA: TGTGCCAGCAGCCCCCTTGGGGCTAGTCAGTTCTTC. Translation gives CASSPLGASQFF.